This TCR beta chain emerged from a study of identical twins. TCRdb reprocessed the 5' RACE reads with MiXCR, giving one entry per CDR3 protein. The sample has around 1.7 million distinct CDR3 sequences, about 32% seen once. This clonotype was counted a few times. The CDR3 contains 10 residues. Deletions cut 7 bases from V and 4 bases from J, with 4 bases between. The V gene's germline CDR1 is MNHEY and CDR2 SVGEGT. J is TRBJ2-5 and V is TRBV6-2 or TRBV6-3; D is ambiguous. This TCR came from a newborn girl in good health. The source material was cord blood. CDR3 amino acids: CASNRETQYF. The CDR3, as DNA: TGTGCCAGCAATAGAGAGACCCAGTACTTC.